This TCR beta chain was recorded in a study of T cells in Graves' hyperthyroidism and ophthalmopathy. About the research overall: Blood from the periphery was taken at initial diagnosis, before any treatment.

For this clonotype: This may be a read error, as it is one base from a much larger clone.

V lost 1 base, J lost 0 bases, and 17 bases lay in between. CDR3 size: 17 residues. Germline CDR1 is SGHRS and CDR2 is YFSETQ. Using RNA transcripts as the source, TCR beta CDR3 regions were amplified. First-round RT-PCR with HTBI primers amplified the TCR CDR3 region. TCRdb reprocessed the multiplex PCR reads via MiXCR and lists one record per CDR3 protein. The sample includes about 350,000 distinct CDR3 sequences, around 13% of them seen just once. The sample taken for sequencing was blood. This clonotype originated in a woman younger than 45 with Graves' hyperthyroidism. The chain links TRBV5-1 to TRBJ2-7; D gene unclear. CDR3 protein: CASSLPRHPSISYEQYF. In nucleotides, the CDR3 is TGCGCCAGCAGCTTGCCGAGGCATCCGTCAATCTCCTACGAGCAGTACTTC. Full variable domain (outside the CDR3, taken from reference TRBV5-1 and TRBJ2-7): KAGVTQTPRYLIKTRGQQVTLSCSPISGHRSVSWYQQTPGQGLQFLFEYFSETQRNKGNFPGRFSGRQFSNSRSEMNVSTLELGDSALYLCASSLPRHPSISYEQYFGPGTRLTVT.